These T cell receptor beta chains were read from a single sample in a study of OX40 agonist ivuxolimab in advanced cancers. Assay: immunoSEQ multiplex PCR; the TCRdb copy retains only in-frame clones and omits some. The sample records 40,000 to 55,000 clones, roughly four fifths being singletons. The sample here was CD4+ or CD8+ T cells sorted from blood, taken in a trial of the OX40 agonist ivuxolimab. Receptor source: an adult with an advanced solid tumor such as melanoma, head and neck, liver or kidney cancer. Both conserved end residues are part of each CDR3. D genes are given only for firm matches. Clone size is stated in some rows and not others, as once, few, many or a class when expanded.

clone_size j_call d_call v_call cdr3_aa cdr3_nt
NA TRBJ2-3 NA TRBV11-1 CASSLAVDGGRGGTDTQYF TGTGCCAGCAGCTTAGCGGTCGATGGCGGCAGGGGGGGCACAGATACGCAGTATTTT
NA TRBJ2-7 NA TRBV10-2 CASSESGGYEQYF TGCGCCAGCAGTGAGTCGGGGGGCTACGAGCAGTACTTC
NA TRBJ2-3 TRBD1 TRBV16 CASSQSTGWSTDTQYF TGTGCCAGCAGCCAATCGACAGGGTGGAGCACAGATACGCAGTATTTT
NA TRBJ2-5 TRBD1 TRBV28 CASSSALLGQGKETQYF TGTGCCAGCAGTTCAGCCCTGTTGGGACAGGGGAAAGAGACCCAGTACTTC
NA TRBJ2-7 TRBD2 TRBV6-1 CASSSLSGVAYEQYF TGTGCCAGCTCCAGCCTTAGCGGGGTTGCCTACGAGCAGTACTTC
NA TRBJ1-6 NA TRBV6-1 CASNQDNPSPLHF TGTGCTAGCAATCAGGACAACCCTTCACCCCTCCACTTT
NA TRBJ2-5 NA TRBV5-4 CASSSKAVQETQYF TGTGCCAGCAGCTCAAAAGCGGTCCAAGAGACCCAGTACTTC
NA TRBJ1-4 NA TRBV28 CASMTLNEKLFF TGTGCCAGCATGACCCTTAATGAAAAACTGTTTTTT
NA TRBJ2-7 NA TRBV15 CATEGGYEQYF TGTGCCACCGAGGGCGGCTACGAGCAGTACTTC
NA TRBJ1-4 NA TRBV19 CASSQDPRSNEKLFF TGTGCCAGTAGCCAAGACCCCAGATCCAATGAAAAACTGTTTTTT
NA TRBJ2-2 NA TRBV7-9 CASSLVSAGSGELFF TGTGCCAGCAGCTTAGTGTCTGCGGGCTCCGGGGAGCTGTTTTTT
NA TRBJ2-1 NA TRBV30 CAWERGYNEQFF TGTGCCTGGGAAAGGGGCTACAATGAGCAGTTCTTC
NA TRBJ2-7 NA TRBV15 CATSRESSEQYF TGTGCCACCAGCAGAGAATCTTCCGAGCAGTACTTC
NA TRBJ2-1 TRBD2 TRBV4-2 CASSQDSTSGGFNEQFF TGTGCCAGCAGCCAAGACAGTACCAGCGGGGGGTTCAATGAGCAGTTCTTC
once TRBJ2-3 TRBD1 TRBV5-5 CASIPGSRDRGRVSTDTQYF TGTGCCAGCATCCCAGGGAGTCGGGACAGGGGGCGAGTCAGCACAGATACGCAGTATTTT
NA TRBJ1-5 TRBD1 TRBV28 CASSLVRGPKGPNQPQHF TGTGCCAGCAGTTTAGTCAGGGGGCCTAAGGGACCTAATCAGCCCCAGCATTTT
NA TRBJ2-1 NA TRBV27 CASSYRENRGDEQFF TGTGCCAGCAGTTACCGGGAAAACCGTGGGGATGAGCAGTTCTTC
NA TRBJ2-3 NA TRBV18 CASSPPPGKDTDTQYF TGTGCCAGCTCACCGCCGCCGGGAAAGGACACAGATACGCAGTATTTT
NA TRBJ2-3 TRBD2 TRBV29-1 CSVGLAGGLDTQYF TGCAGCGTAGGACTAGCGGGGGGGCTAGATACGCAGTATTTT
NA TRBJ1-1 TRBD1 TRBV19 CASSMGQGMLAFF TGTGCCAGTAGTATGGGACAGGGTATGTTGGCTTTCTTT
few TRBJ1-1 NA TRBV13 CASSFLGPTKHTEAFF TGTGCCAGCAGCTTCCTGGGACCGACGAAACACACTGAAGCTTTCTTT
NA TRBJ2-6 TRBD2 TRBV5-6 CASSSIPGGAGANVLTF TGTGCCAGCAGCTCCATTCCCGGGGGGGCTGGGGCCAACGTCCTGACTTTC
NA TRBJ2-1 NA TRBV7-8 CASSLQSYEQFF TGTGCCAGCAGCCTACAGAGTTATGAGCAGTTCTTC
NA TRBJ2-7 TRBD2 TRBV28 CALGQASGNSYEQYF TGTGCCCTGGGACAAGCTAGCGGGAATTCCTACGAGCAGTACTTC
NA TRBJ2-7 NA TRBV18 CASSPVRTGSGYEQYF TGTGCCAGCTCACCCGTTCGGACCGGGTCTGGGTACGAGCAGTACTTC
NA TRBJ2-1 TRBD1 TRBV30 CASEGTGADNEQFF TGTGCCTCGGAAGGGACAGGGGCCGACAATGAGCAGTTCTTC
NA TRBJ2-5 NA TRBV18 CASSPGDEQYF TGTGCCAGCTCACCAGGGGACGAACAGTACTTC
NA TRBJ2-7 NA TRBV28 CASSLGVPYEQYF TGTGCCAGCAGTTTAGGGGTACCCTACGAGCAGTACTTC
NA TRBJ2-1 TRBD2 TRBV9 CASSLRLAGVDEQFF TGTGCCAGCAGCCTCAGACTAGCGGGGGTCGATGAGCAGTTCTTC
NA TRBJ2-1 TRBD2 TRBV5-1 CASTKSPSGRRFSNEQFF TGCGCCAGCACTAAAAGCCCGAGCGGGAGGCGTTTTTCCAATGAGCAGTTCTTC
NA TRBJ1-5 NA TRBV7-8 CASSLELGMGPQHF TGTGCCAGCAGCTTAGAGTTAGGGATGGGGCCCCAGCATTTT
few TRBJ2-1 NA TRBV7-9 CASSLEGVSYNEQFF TGTGCCAGCAGCTTAGAAGGGGTCTCCTACAATGAGCAGTTCTTC
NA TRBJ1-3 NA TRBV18 CASSPSAWESSGNTIYF TGTGCCAGCTCACCAAGTGCTTGGGAGTCCTCTGGAAACACCATATATTTT
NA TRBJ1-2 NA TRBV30 CACPSIWYGGYTF TGTGCCTGTCCCTCAATCTGGTATGGCGGCTACACCTTC
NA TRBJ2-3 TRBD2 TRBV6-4 CASSPAGGARDTQYF TGTGCCAGTAGCCCAGCGGGGGGGGCGCGAGATACGCAGTATTTT
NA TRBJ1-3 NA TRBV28 CASSLSALRNTIYF TGTGCCAGCAGTTTATCCGCTCTGAGAAACACCATATATTTT
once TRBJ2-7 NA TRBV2 CASRARNYDYEQYF TGTGCCAGCAGGGCACGGAACTACGACTACGAGCAGTACTTC
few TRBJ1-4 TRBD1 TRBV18 CASSPRSMGQGNEKLFF TGTGCCAGCTCACCACGCTCTATGGGACAGGGGAATGAAAAACTGTTTTTT
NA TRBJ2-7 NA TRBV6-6 CATKGVREQYF TGTGCAACTAAGGGGGTCCGCGAGCAGTACTTC
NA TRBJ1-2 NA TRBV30 CAWTAGQGSGYTF TGTGCCTGGACGGCAGGCCAGGGATCGGGCTACACCTTC
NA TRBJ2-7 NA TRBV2 CASSVLGEGGQYF TGTGCCAGCAGTGTATTGGGTGAGGGAGGGCAGTACTTC
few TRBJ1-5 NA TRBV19 CASSIGVSQPQHF TGTGCCAGTAGTATAGGGGTGTCCCAGCCCCAGCATTTT
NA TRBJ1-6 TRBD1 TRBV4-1 CASSPDRGRSYNSPLHF TGCGCCAGCAGCCCCGACAGGGGGCGATCCTATAATTCACCCCTCCACTTT
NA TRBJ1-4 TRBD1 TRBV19 CASSIPGGRDEKLFF TGTGCCAGTAGTATCCCAGGGGGCAGGGATGAAAAACTGTTTTTT
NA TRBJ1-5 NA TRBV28 CASVASVAGNQPQHF TGTGCCAGCGTAGCTTCGGTGGCCGGCAATCAGCCCCAGCATTTT
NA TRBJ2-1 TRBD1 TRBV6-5 CASSRDRVNEQFF TGTGCCAGCAGTCGGGACAGGGTCAATGAGCAGTTCTTC
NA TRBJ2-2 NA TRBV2 CASSEIGELFF TGTGCCAGCAGTGAGATCGGGGAGCTGTTTTTT
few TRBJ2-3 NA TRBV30 CAWSDWNRRVGTDTQYF TGTGCCTGGAGTGATTGGAACCGGAGGGTAGGCACAGATACGCAGTATTTT
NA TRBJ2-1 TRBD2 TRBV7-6 CASSLVVVAGGNEQFF TGTGCCAGCAGCTTAGTAGTGGTGGCGGGGGGCAATGAGCAGTTCTTC
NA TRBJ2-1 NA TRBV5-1 CASSSGVGWYNEQFF TGCGCCAGCAGCTCGGGAGTCGGGTGGTACAATGAGCAGTTCTTC
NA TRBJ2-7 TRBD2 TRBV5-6 CASSSLAVVPYEQYF TGTGCCAGCAGCTCTCTAGCGGTAGTCCCCTACGAGCAGTACTTC
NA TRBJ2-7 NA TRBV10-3 CAINAGPGPYEQYF TGTGCCATCAACGCTGGGCCGGGCCCCTACGAGCAGTACTTC
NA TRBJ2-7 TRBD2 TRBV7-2 CASTMGTSGLTF TGTGCCAGCACCATGGGCACTAGCGGACTTACATTC
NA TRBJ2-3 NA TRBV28 CASSILGESRPSSTDTQYF TGTGCCAGCAGTATCTTGGGGGAAAGCCGACCATCTAGCACAGATACGCAGTATTTT
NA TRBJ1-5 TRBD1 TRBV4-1 CASSHVDRGQEQPQHF TGCGCCAGCAGCCATGTAGACAGGGGGCAAGAACAGCCCCAGCATTTT